The clone carrying this T cell receptor beta chain was seen only a few times. What it recognizes is unknown. The sample originates from a study of T-cell memory formation after mild COVID-19. Study context: TCR clusters mostly belonged to single donors.

CDR3 size: 14 residues. V was shortened by 4 bases and J by 5 bases, with 13 bases between the two germline ends. Germline CDR1 reads LGHDT; CDR2 reads YNNKEL (reference sequence). The authors produced TCR alpha and TCR beta cDNA libraries with sample barcodes and UMIs by 5'RACE using constant-segment primers. TCRdb reprocessed the 5' RACE reads via MiXCR and lists one record per CDR3 protein. Here the sample spans approximately 390,000 distinct CDR3 sequences, roughly 15% being singletons. Findings and caveats of the study: Contracting CD4+ clones sat mainly in CM and EM; CD8+ in EMRA. Day 15 to 85 contracting clones showed balanced CD4/CD8; day 15 to 37 expanders favored CD4+.

V gene TRBV3-1 combines with J gene TRBJ2-3; the D gene is possibly TRBD1 (6 bases). The sample was PBMCs or a T cell subset sorted from them (not recorded which). The source of this sequence is a man between 18 and 29 years old who had mild COVID-19 (a few samples of this study predate the infection). Cell type and time point are not known. The CDR3 nucleotides read TGTGCCAGCAGCCGACAGGAAGGAGAAGATACGCAGTATTTT. The encoded protein is CASSRQEGEDTQYF.